This section outlines one TCR beta chain sequence together with its context. The data derive from a study of beta chain features in type 1 diabetes. At the level of the study: Across every sample, around 100,000,000 sorted cells were examined in total.

The CDR3 runs 14 residues. Trimming pared 6 bases from V and 4 bases from J, leaving 13 bases between. Germline CDR1 and CDR2: LNHDA and SQIVND (reference sequence). The study reverse transcribed the entire isolated RNA, so it sequenced expressed TCRB transcripts. Clones were read by immunoSEQ multiplex PCR, and TCRdb kept only the in-frame ones, dropping some. The top ten clones hold 0.019% of a sample with approximately 340,000 clones, roughly 16% of them seen once. This chain connects TRBV19 to TRBJ2-1, with D perhaps matching TRBD2 (5 bases). The clonotype originates from a woman between 18 and 30 years old in good health. Sequenced: naive CD4+ T cells from blood. The CDR3 reads CASSGLTEYNEQFF. The CDR3 DNA reads TGTGCCAGTAGCGGACTGACGGAGTACAATGAGCAGTTCTTC.